Presented here are 29 T cell receptor beta chains from one specimen sequenced in a study of cytomegalovirus exposure and HLA in healthy donors. Primers included in the PCR were 60 Vbeta and 13 Jbeta primers. Generated by immunoSEQ multiplex PCR, the TCRdb table keeps only in-frame clones and is missing some. This sample has about 120,000 clones, with 81% found just once. The sample taken for sequencing was PBMCs. The receptors derive from a woman aged 40 to 55 in good health and CMV-seronegative.

This clone was counted only a few times. The CDR3 coding sequence is TGCGCCAGCAGCACTAGCGGACGCACAGATACGCAGTATTTT. Translation: CASSTSGRTDTQYF. The gene calls are TRBV4-1 and TRBJ2-3; 8 bases fit TRBD2. The CDR3 spans 14 residues. V dropped 5 bases and J dropped 1; count of bases not matched to a gene: 2. Looked up from germline, CDR1 is MGHRA and CDR2 is YSYEKL.

This chain joins TRBV11-2 and TRBJ1-2, with TRBD1 matching 7 bases. Germline V lookup: CDR1 SGHAT, CDR2 FQNNGV. With 8 bases clipped from V and 2 bases from J, the junction kept 5 bases outside the gene matches. There are 13 residues in the CDR3. The CDR3 DNA sequence: TGTGCCAGCCGGGACAGAGGCAACTATGGCTACACCTTC. Its translation is CASRDRGNYGYTF.

The genes are TRBV5-1 and TRBJ2-5, with 7 bases fitting TRBD2. With V trimmed by 0 bases and J by 5 bases, 10 bases remained unmatched. CDR1 is SGHRS and CDR2 is YFSETQ in the germline V gene. The CDR3 runs to 16 residues. CDR3 bases: TGCGCCAGCAGCTTGGTTGGCGGGAGTCGGTGGGAGACCCAGTACTTC. This translates into CASSLVGGSRWETQYF.

The chain joins TRBV10-3 to TRBJ2-7, with D perhaps matching TRBD1 (5 bases). The CDR3 contains 17 residues. V was cut by 4 bases and J by 4 bases, with 23 bases left in between. Germline assignment: CDR1 ENHRY and CDR2 SYGVKD. The CDR3 spells CAISGPPQGSSYYEQYF. CDR3 nucleotides: TGTGCCATCAGTGGACCGCCCCAGGGTTCCAGCTATTACGAGCAGTACTTC.

V is TRBV7-9 and J is TRBJ2-1; 15 nucleotides align to TRBD2. V was pared by 5 bases and J by 9 bases, with 14 bases of the junction left unmatched. This CDR3 has 18 amino acids. CDR1 and CDR2 from the germline V gene are SEHNR and FQNEAQ (reference sequence). Written as DNA, the CDR3 is TGTGCCAGCAGCCTCGGGACTAGCGGGAGGAGAATTCGGGGTGAGCAGTTCTTC. It translates to CASSLGTSGRRIRGEQFF.

This sequence joins TRBV28 and TRBJ2-5, with 12 positions matching TRBD2. Germline assignment: CDR1 MDHEN and CDR2 SYDVKM. V trimming: 4 bases; J trimming: 3 bases; junction bases outside the gene matches: 3. This CDR3 comprises 15 residues. This CDR3 reads CASSSGLAGKETQYF. The CDR3 DNA sequence: TGTGCCAGCAGTTCAGGACTAGCGGGGAAAGAGACCCAGTACTTC.

The chain has TRBV29-1 and TRBJ2-3; 10 positions agree with TRBD1. Looked up from germline, CDR1 is SQVTM and CDR2 is ANQGSEA. This CDR3 has 14 amino acids. Losses at the gene ends were 1 base for V and 3 bases for J; bases not matched to a gene: 1. CDR3 protein: CSVEGTGGTDTQYF. The CDR3, as DNA: TGCAGCGTTGAAGGGACAGGGGGGACAGATACGCAGTATTTT.

The V and J genes are TRBV29-1 and TRBJ1-1, with D perhaps matching TRBD1 (6 bases). The CDR3 length is 15 residues. V lost 5 bases to trimming and J lost 3 bases, with 19 bases between them. In germline, CDR1 is SQVTM, CDR2 ANQGSEA. The CDR3 loop reads CSVPGGAGFDTEAFF. DNA of the CDR3: TGCAGCGTTCCTGGGGGCGCGGGTTTTGACACTGAAGCTTTCTTT.

J is TRBJ2-2 and V is TRBV4-2; D uncertain. CDR1 LGHNA and CDR2 YNFKEQ come from the germline V gene. The V end lost 7 bases, the J end lost 1 base, and 7 bases lay between the germline ends. The CDR3 is 13 residues long. The CDR3 here is CASTAENTGELFF. CDR3 sequence (DNA): TGTGCCAGCACCGCGGAGAACACCGGGGAGCTGTTTTTT.

This clone has more than one count but fewer than ten. This sequence joins TRBV2 and TRBJ1-2; D is uncertain. CDR3 size: 14 residues. The ends were cut back, 3 bases at V and 7 bases at J, with 15 bases in the middle. CDR1 is SNHLY, CDR2 FYNNEI, per germline. The CDR3 coding sequence is TGTGCCAGCAGTGACCAGGCGAGCTCGCCTGGCTACACCTTC. This gives the protein CASSDQASSPGYTF.

This clone has a single count. J is TRBJ2-1 and V is TRBV19; a weak D match, TRBD2 (5 bases). Germline V lookup: CDR1 LNHDA, CDR2 SQIVND (reference sequence). The CDR3 has 12 residues. V shed 7 bases and J shed 6 bases, with 10 bases lying between them. In DNA, the CDR3 is TGTGCCAGTACCGGGGTAGGCAATGAGCAGTTCTTC. Amino acid sequence: CASTGVGNEQFF.

Points on this clone: The same CDR3 arises from other DNA sequences in this sample as well. The chain links TRBV10-2 to TRBJ1-2; TRBD1 might be the D (5 bases). The CDR3 loop spans 14 amino acids. From germline, CDR1 is WSHSY and CDR2 SAAADI. Trimming removed 6 bases at V and 13 bases at J, with 24 bases between. CDR3 nucleotide sequence: TGCGCCAGCAGATCACCGGGAGACAGCTCCTTTTCCACCTTC. Amino acids: CASRSPGDSSFSTF.

This rearrangement joins TRBV18 to TRBJ2-1; the match to TRBD2 covers 8 bases. The V gene end was trimmed by 1 base and the J gene end by 7 bases; junction bases not matched to a gene: 9. Germline CDR1 is KGHSH and CDR2 is LQKENI. This CDR3 is 16 amino acids long. The CDR3, as DNA: TGTGCCAGCTCACCACTGGTAAGCGGGAGTAGGAATGAGCAGTTCTTC. As protein: CASSPLVSGSRNEQFF.

V is TRBV5-1 and J is TRBJ1-1; 8 nucleotides line up with TRBD1. V lost 3 bases, J lost 6 bases, and 13 bases stayed unmatched. This CDR3 spans 16 amino acids. Germline assignment: CDR1 SGHRS and CDR2 YFSETQ. CDR3 DNA: TGCGCCAGCAGCTCAGGGGGCGGAGAGGTAATCTCTGAAGCTTTCTTT. The encoded protein is CASSSGGGEVISEAFF.

The rearrangement uses TRBV4-2 and TRBJ2-5, with 10 positions matching TRBD2. The germline V gene has CDR1 LGHNA and CDR2 YNFKEQ. The CDR3 is 16 residues long. V shed 0 bases and J 5 bases; nucleotides not matched to a gene: 6. In DNA, the CDR3 is TGTGCCAGCAGCCAAGAACGACTAGCGGGTTTCGAGACCCAGTACTTC. Protein product: CASSQERLAGFETQYF.

The V call is TRBV13, the J call TRBJ2-7; weak D call: TRBD1 (6 bases). Germline V gives CDR1 PRHDT, CDR2 FYEKMQ (reference sequence). The CDR3 consists of 15 residues. V was clipped by 3 bases and J by 3 bases, with 15 bases between them. CDR3 protein: CASSLGTARGYEQYF. The CDR3 DNA follows: TGTGCCAGCAGCTTGGGTACCGCCAGGGGCTACGAGCAGTACTTC.

This chain links TRBV2 with TRBJ2-6, with D possibly being TRBD1 (5 bases). The V and J ends lost 5 bases and 1 base respectively, with 12 bases between them. CDR1 and CDR2 from the germline V gene are SNHLY and FYNNEI. The CDR3 totals 16 residues. The CDR3 region is CASSQTGLSGANVLTF. Here the CDR3 DNA reads TGTGCCAGCAGTCAAACAGGTCTTTCTGGGGCCAACGTCCTGACTTTC.

V is TRBV28 and J is TRBJ1-1; TRBD1 is a possible D gene (6 bases). Trimming took off 3 bases at V and 4 bases at J, with 15 bases between the two ends. This CDR3 is built from 15 residues. Germline assignment: CDR1 MDHEN and CDR2 SYDVKM. CDR3 sequence reads: CASSFGGGGGTEAFF. CDR3 nucleotide sequence: TGTGCCAGCAGTTTTGGGGGGGGCGGCGGCACTGAAGCTTTCTTT.

The V call is TRBV6-5, the J call TRBJ1-2; perhaps TRBD1 as D (6 bases). With 2 bases removed from V and 7 bases from J, the gap between germline ends came to 17 bases. Germline CDR1 and CDR2: MNHEY and SVGAGI. The CDR3 is 15 residues long. DNA of the CDR3: TGTGCCAGCAGTTACGACAGGATGGGTATTGGTGGCTACACCTTC. It specifies CASSYDRMGIGGYTF.

The J gene is TRBJ2-3, the V gene TRBV6-6; tentative D call: TRBD2 (5 bases). The germline gives CDR1 MNHNY, CDR2 SVGAGI (reference sequence). CDR3 length: 14 amino acids. V dropped 6 bases and J dropped 4 bases, with 14 bases sitting between them. The chain's CDR3 is CASRHQEVADTQYF. Here the CDR3 DNA reads TGTGCCAGCAGACACCAGGAGGTGGCAGATACGCAGTATTTT.

The chain links TRBV7-9 to TRBJ2-7; D not certain. Germline V CDR1 and CDR2: SEHNR, FQNEAQ (reference sequence). The CDR3 runs 14 residues. Trimming took off 4 bases at V and 2 bases at J, with 12 bases between the two ends. The CDR3 DNA follows: TGTGCCAGCAGCTCCCCCCGTCCCCCCTACGAGCAGTACTTC. Its protein is CASSSPRPPYEQYF.

The chain employs TRBV18 and TRBJ2-1, with D possibly being TRBD1 (6 bases). The germline gives CDR1 KGHSH, CDR2 LQKENI. V lost 6 bases to trimming and J lost 5 bases, with 23 bases between them. The CDR3 runs to 17 residues. CDR3 coding DNA: TGTGCCAGCTCGCTCCAGCCAGGGGTGGGATCCAACAATGAGCAGTTCTTC. Its protein is CASSLQPGVGSNNEQFF.

The sample holds one count of this clone. V usage is TRBV29-1 and J usage is TRBJ2-7; D is perhaps TRBD1 (5 bases). Germline V gene data show CDR1 as SQVTM and CDR2 as ANQGSEA. Trimming took 5 bases from V and 6 from J, leaving 20 bases between them. The CDR3 runs to 14 residues. CDR3 nucleotide sequence: TGCAGCGTTTCGACAGACCCCACTTGGGGCGAGCAGTACTTC. As protein: CSVSTDPTWGEQYF.

The chain joins TRBV7-3 to TRBJ1-1; a weak D match, TRBD1 (5 bases). CDR3 length: 14 amino acids. Germline CDR1 reads SGHTA; CDR2 reads FQGTGA. Trimming pared 2 bases from V and 3 bases from J, leaving 10 bases between. The CDR3 reads CASSLQGGDTEAFF. The CDR3 DNA reads as TGTGCCAGCAGCTTACAGGGCGGGGACACTGAAGCTTTCTTT.

V and J are TRBV18 and TRBJ2-2, with TRBD2 matching over 9 bases. Germline V CDR1 and CDR2: KGHSH, LQKENI. The CDR3 is made up of 16 amino acids. The V segment lost 1 base and the J segment 2 bases; nucleotides outside the gene matches: 2. The CDR3 bases are TGTGCCAGCTCACCACTAGCGGGAGTCAACACCGGGGAGCTGTTTTTT. Translated: CASSPLAGVNTGELFF.

V usage is TRBV19 and J usage is TRBJ1-2, with D possibly being TRBD1 (6 bases). V lost 3 bases and J 4 bases, leaving 9 bases between the germline ends. The CDR3 totals 13 residues. Germline values: CDR1 LNHDA, CDR2 SQIVND (reference sequence). The DNA of the CDR3 is TGTGCCAGTAGTATTATGGACAGCTATGGCTACACCTTC. It codes for CASSIMDSYGYTF.

The CDR3 bases are TGTGCCAGCAGCTTCCTATCGGGAGGGTCCAGCTCCTACAATGAGCAGTTCTTC. Translated, it gives CASSFLSGGSSSYNEQFF. The chain employs TRBV5-6 and TRBJ2-1; 8 bases match TRBD2. V shed 2 bases, J shed 0 bases, and the junction held 10 bases outside the gene matches. The CDR3 totals 18 residues. Per the germline V gene, CDR1 is SGHDT and CDR2 is YYEEEE.

The sample holds one count of this clone. The chain employs TRBV4-3 and TRBJ2-3, with D perhaps matching TRBD1 (5 bases). CDR1 is LGHNA, CDR2 YSLEER, per germline. This CDR3 spans 17 amino acids. Trimming cost V 1 base and J 1 base, with 15 bases left between them. The CDR3: CASSQVGAGLGTDTQYF. The CDR3 coding sequence is TGCGCCAGCAGCCAAGTAGGGGCCGGTCTCGGCACAGATACGCAGTATTTT.

This rearrangement joins TRBV4-1 to TRBJ1-2, with 10 positions matching TRBD1. CDR1 is MGHRA, CDR2 YSYEKL, per germline. V trimming: 2 bases; J trimming: 8 bases; junction bases outside the gene matches: 8. The CDR3 extends over 15 amino acids. CDR3 DNA sequence: TGCGCCAGCAGCCAACCCGGGACAGGGGACCGCGGCTACACCTTC. It is translated as CASSQPGTGDRGYTF.